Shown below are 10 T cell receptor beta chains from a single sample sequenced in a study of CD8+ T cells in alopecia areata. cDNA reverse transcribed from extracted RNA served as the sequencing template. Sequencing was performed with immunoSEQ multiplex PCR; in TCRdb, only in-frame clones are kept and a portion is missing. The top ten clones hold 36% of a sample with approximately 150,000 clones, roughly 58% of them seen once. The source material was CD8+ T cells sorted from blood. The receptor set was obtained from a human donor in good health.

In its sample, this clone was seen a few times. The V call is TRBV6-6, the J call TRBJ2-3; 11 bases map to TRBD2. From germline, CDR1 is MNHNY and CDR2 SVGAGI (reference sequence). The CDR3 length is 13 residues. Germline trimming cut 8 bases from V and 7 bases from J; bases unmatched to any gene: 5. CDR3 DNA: TGTGCCAGCGCTAGCGGGAGGATAAATACGCAGTATTTT. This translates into CASASGRINTQYF.

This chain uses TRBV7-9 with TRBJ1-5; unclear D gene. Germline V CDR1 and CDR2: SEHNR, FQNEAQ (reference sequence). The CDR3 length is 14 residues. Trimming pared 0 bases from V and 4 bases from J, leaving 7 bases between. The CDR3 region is CASSLAGGNQPQHF. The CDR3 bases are TGTGCCAGCAGCTTAGCGGGTGGAAATCAGCCCCAGCATTTT.

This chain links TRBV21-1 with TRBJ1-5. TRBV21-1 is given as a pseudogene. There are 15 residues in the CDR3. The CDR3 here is CASSEGTAKLLGLHF. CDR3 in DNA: TGTGCCAGCAGTGAAGGGACTGCGAAGTTATTAGGTTTGCATTTT.

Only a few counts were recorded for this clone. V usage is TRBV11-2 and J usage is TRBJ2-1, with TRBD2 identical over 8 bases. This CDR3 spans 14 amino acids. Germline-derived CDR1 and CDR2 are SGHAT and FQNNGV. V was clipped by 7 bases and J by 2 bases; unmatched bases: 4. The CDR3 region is CASNPAGAYNEQFF. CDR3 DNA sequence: TGTGCCAGCAACCCAGCGGGGGCCTACAATGAGCAGTTCTTC.

The chain's CDR3 is CASSIPLETQYF. As DNA, the CDR3 is TGTGCCAGCAGCATTCCCTTAGAGACCCAGTACTTC. The V and J genes are TRBV7-2 and TRBJ2-5; D not certain. Germline V gene sequence: CDR1 SGHTA, CDR2 FQGNSA. This CDR3 is built from 12 residues. Deletions cut 5 bases from V and 4 bases from J, with 8 bases between.

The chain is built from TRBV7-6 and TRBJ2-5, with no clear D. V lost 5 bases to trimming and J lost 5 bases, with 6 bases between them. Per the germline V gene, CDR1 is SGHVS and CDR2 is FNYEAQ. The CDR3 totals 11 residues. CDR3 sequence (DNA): TGTGCCAGCAGCCCTATGGAGACCCAGTACTTC. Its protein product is CASSPMETQYF.

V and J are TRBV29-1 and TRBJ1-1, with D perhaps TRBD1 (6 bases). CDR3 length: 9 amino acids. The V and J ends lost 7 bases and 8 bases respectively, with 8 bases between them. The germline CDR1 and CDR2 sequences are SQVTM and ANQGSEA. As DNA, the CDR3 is TGCAGCGACAGGGTAGAAGCTTTCTTT. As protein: CSDRVEAFF.

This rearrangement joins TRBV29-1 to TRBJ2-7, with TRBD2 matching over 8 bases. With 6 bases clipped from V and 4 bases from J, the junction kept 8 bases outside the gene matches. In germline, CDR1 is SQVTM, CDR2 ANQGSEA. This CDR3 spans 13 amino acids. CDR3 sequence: CSVRTSIMYEQYF. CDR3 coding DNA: TGCAGCGTGAGGACTAGCATTATGTACGAGCAGTACTTC.

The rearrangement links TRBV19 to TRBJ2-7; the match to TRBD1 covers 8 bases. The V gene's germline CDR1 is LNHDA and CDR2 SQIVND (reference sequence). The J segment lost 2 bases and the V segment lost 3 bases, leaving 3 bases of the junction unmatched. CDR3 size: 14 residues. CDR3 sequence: CASSIGTGTYEQYF. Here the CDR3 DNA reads TGTGCCAGTAGTATTGGGACAGGAACCTACGAGCAGTACTTC.

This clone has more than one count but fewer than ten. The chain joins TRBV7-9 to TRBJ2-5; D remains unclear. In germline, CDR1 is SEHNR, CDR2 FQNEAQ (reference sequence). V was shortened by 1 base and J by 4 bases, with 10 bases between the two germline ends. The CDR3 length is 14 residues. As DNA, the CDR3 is TGTGCCAGCAGCTTAGAGGAAGCCAGAGAGACCCAGTACTTC. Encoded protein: CASSLEEARETQYF.